This paragraph covers one TCR beta chain sequence. Its specificity is unknown. The time point was: newly diagnosed GD, antithyroid drugs for less than 3 months. The authors made the TCR library using RNA they extracted from PBMCs. V was cut by 0 bases and J by 4 bases, with 18 bases left in between. Germline lookup yields CDR1 LNHDA and CDR2 SQIVND (reference sequence). This CDR3 region has 17 residues. These data originate in a study of regulatory T cells in long-lasting Graves disease. Findings of the study overall: Graves' patients with persistent disease showed TCR diversity lower than patients newly diagnosed.

For TCR beta, libraries came from iRepertoire HTBI primers and Arm-PCR of CDR3 regions. Each CDR3 protein is one row after TCRdb ran MiXCR on the multiplex PCR reads. In the table there are 250,000 to 300,000 distinct CDR3 sequences, under 20% of which are singletons. This same sample was also part of a study on T cells in Graves' hyperthyroidism and ophthalmopathy. From that paper: Researchers barred patients who had uncontrolled infection, other autoimmune disease, pregnancy or lactation.

This specimen was peripheral blood mononuclear cells (PBMCs), taken at new diagnosis, from a patient treated with antithyroid drugs. V usage is TRBV19 and J usage is TRBJ1-2, with D tentatively TRBD1 (5 bases). The sequence was obtained from a woman in her 30s with Graves disease. The CDR3 DNA reads as TGTGCCAGTAGTATAGACCTCCGCCGGGGTAGGGGCTATGGCTACACCTTC. This codes for CASSIDLRRGRGYGYTF.